The present T cell receptor (beta chain) was sequenced within a study of CD8+ T cells in alopecia areata. Overall study findings and caveats: Relative to mice, TCR sharing across patients was less clear, a difference possibly HLA-related.

The CDR3 runs to 17 residues. The junction had 7 bases not matched to a gene; V was cut back by 0 bases and J by 1 base. Germline assignment: CDR1 NSHNY and CDR2 SYGAGN. The table lists this clone with a few counts. Its specificity is not known. Gene labels here are mouse ones. The CDR3 end lies 4 residues beyond the end of the read and is filled in from the germline J gene. Markers used for sorting pooled cutaneous lymph node cells were CD4, CD8alpha, NKG2D, NKG2ACE and others. cDNA prepared by RNA extraction and subsequent reverse transcription served as the template for sequencing. Sequencing used immunoSEQ multiplex PCR; TCRdb keeps in-frame clones, though not all of them. The specimen gives over 250,000 clones without singletons; the ten biggest hold more than 1%.

The chain employs TRBV13-1 and TRBJ2-3; 8 bases map to TRBD1. The sequence came from a C3H/HeJ mouse with alopecia areata. Strain MHC haplotype: H2-k. Sequencing input: CD4+ T cells sorted from a lymph node. The CDR3 loop is CASSDATDRVGAETLYF. Partial CDR3 DNA: TGTGCCAGCAGTGATGCAACGGACAGGGTGGGTGCAGAA.